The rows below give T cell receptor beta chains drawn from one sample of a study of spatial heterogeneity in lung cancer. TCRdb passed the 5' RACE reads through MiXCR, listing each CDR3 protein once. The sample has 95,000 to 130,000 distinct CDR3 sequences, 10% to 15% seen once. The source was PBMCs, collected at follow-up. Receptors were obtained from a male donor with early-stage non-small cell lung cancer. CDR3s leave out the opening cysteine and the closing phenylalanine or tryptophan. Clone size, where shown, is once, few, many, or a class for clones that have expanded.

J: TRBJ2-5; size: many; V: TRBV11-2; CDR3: ASSFPGQGRGKTQY
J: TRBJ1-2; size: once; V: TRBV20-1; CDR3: SAREASVGYT
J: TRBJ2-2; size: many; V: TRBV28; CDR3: ASRPTGSTNTGELF
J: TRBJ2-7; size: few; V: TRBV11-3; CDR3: ASSFGDESYEQY
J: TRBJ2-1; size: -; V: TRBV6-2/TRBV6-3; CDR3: ASSSTLRVSSYNEQF
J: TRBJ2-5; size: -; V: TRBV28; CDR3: ASSDFRQETQY
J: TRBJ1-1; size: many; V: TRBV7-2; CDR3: ASSLGGTVNTEAF
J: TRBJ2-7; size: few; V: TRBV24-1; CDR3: ATHVGVEQY
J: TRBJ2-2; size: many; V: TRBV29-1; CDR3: SVEGGVPGELF
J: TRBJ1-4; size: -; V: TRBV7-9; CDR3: ASSRPGQGAEKLF
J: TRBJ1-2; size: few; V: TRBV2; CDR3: ASDVDLGYGYT
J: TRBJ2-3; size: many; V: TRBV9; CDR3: ASSPGLAGETDTQY
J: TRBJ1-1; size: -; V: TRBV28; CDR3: ASNQLGWGTEAF